These T cell receptor beta chains were read from a single sample in a study of identical twins. Each CDR3 protein gets one entry after TCRdb re-called the 5' RACE reads with MiXCR. The table includes 500,000 to 550,000 distinct CDR3 sequences, roughly 21% detected once. This sample was also put to use in a study of T cells expressing NK-cell markers.

Sequenced material: CD4+ T cells sorted from blood. The receptors were gathered from a woman younger than 30 in good health. The CDR3 runs from the conserved cysteine through the conserved F or W.

CDR3	J	V
CASRQDSNYGYTF	TRBJ1-2	TRBV12-3/TRBV12-4
CSARTSGGAGETQYF	TRBJ2-5	TRBV20-1
CASSLRPLGVGTEAFF	TRBJ1-1	TRBV14
CSVGGGGSSPLHF	TRBJ1-6	TRBV29-1
CASSRTGQGYGYTF	TRBJ1-2	TRBV6-1
CSVNPGVADTQYF	TRBJ2-3	TRBV29-1
CASRPGTLNQPQHF	TRBJ1-5	TRBV5-1
CASSRQTSRYYEQYF	TRBJ2-7	TRBV7-2
CASSPTVGGTEAFF	TRBJ1-1	TRBV5-1
CASRGQGFTEAFF	TRBJ1-1	TRBV12-3/TRBV12-4
CSVDSIQGGTEAFF	TRBJ1-1	TRBV29-1
CASSYFPGSTEAFF	TRBJ1-1	TRBV6-5
CSVGDRSGANVLTF	TRBJ2-6	TRBV29-1
CASSEVVGAGGTEAFF	TRBJ1-1	TRBV6-1
CASSTGFYEQYF	TRBJ2-7	TRBV7-9
CSARRGFTDTQYF	TRBJ2-3	TRBV29-1
CASSFGTGDNEQFF	TRBJ2-1	TRBV12-3/TRBV12-4
CASRVLMGEQYF	TRBJ2-7	TRBV7-9
CASNIQGAAFF	TRBJ1-1	TRBV19
CASSLISNTGELFF	TRBJ2-2	TRBV7-9
CSARLRGGDTEAFF	TRBJ1-1	TRBV20-1
CASSFPAGANTGELFF	TRBJ2-2	TRBV5-6
CASSGLPGGGSSYEQYF	TRBJ2-7	TRBV13
CASSFGRNSGANVLTF	TRBJ2-6	TRBV6-5
CSASSGGLGDTQYF	TRBJ2-3	TRBV20-1
CATSDRLGGRAFF	TRBJ1-1	TRBV24-1
CASSLTSGTKNTGELFF	TRBJ2-2	TRBV12-3/TRBV12-4
CASSLRQVGGSTEAFF	TRBJ1-1	TRBV11-2
CSAIQGGTGELFF	TRBJ2-2	TRBV20-1
CASSLGPDRVPGYTF	TRBJ1-2	TRBV7-9
CSLQPQHF	TRBJ1-5	TRBV5-1
CAGVTSGGANEQFF	TRBJ2-1	TRBV6-1
CASSPQGSRSNTEAFF	TRBJ1-1	TRBV13
CASRQGNYGYTF	TRBJ1-2	TRBV2
CASGLVASGRNEQFF	TRBJ2-1	TRBV12-5
CASSSVGDNYEQYF	TRBJ2-7	TRBV5-1
CSAREDTYNEQFF	TRBJ2-1	TRBV20-1
CASSLYANTEAFF	TRBJ1-1	TRBV12-3/TRBV12-4
CASSWDPNSPLHF	TRBJ1-6	TRBV5-8
CASSRGVKDTGELFF	TRBJ2-2	TRBV12-3/TRBV12-4
CASSTRTANTGELFF	TRBJ2-2	TRBV27
CSAKPTQRGRGETQYF	TRBJ2-5	TRBV20-1
CSVGRQGMNTEAFF	TRBJ1-1	TRBV29-1
CSAGPEKGPGNTIYF	TRBJ1-3	TRBV29-1
CASSWDRYTDTQYF	TRBJ2-3	TRBV5-5
CASSFRGSGNSPLHF	TRBJ1-6	TRBV7-8
CASSGLDRDGYTF	TRBJ1-2	TRBV25-1
CASIADRSYNEQFF	TRBJ2-1	TRBV27
CASSEAGERTEAFF	TRBJ1-1	TRBV5-1
CSARVQREGPLGYEQYF	TRBJ2-7	TRBV20-1
CRASAQETQYF	TRBJ2-5	TRBV20-1
CASSPSQFYEQYF	TRBJ2-7	TRBV18
CASSLEGLAEFYNEQFF	TRBJ2-1	TRBV5-1
CASSLVQKQETQYF	TRBJ2-5	TRBV7-8
CASRYSSGGAYEQYF	TRBJ2-7	TRBV12-3/TRBV12-4
CAISGGGSSYNEQFF	TRBJ2-1	TRBV10-3